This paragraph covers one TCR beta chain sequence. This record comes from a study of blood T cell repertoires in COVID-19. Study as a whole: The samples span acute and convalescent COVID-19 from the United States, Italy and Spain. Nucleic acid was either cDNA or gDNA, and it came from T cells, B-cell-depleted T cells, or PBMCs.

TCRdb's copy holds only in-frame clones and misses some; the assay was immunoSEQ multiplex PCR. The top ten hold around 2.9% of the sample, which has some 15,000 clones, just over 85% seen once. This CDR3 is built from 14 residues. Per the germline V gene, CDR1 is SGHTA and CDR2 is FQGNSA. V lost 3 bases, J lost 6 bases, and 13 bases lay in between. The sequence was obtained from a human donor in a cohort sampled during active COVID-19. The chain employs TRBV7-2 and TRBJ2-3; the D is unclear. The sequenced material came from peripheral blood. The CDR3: CASSFPAFVDTQYF. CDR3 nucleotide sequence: TGTGCCAGCAGCTTCCCAGCGTTCGTCGATACGCAGTATTTT.